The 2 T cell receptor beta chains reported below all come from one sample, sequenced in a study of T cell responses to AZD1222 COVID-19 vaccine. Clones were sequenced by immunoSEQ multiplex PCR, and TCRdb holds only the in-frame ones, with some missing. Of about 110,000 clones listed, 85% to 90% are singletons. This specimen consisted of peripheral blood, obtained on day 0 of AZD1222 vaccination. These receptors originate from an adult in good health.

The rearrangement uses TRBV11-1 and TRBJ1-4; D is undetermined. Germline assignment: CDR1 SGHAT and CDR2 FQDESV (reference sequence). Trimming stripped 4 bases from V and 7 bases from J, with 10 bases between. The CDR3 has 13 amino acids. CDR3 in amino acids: CASSSGYLEKLFF. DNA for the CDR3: TGTGCCAGCAGCTCGGGGTATCTTGAAAAACTGTTTTTT.

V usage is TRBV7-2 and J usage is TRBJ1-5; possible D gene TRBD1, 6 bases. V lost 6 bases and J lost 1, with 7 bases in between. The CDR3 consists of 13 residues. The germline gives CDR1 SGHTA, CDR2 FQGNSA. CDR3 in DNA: TGTGCCAGCAGAGGACAGAGCAATCAGCCCCAGCATTTT. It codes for CASRGQSNQPQHF.